Below, 9 T cell receptor beta chains from the same sample are listed, as sequenced in a study of blood T cell repertoires in COVID-19. This table comes from immunoSEQ multiplex PCR, and its TCRdb copy is limited to in-frame clones, with some not included. The sample lists about 170,000 clones, around four fifths occurring once. Sample: peripheral blood. These receptors all come from a woman aged 80 or over with COVID-19, enrolled during active disease.

The rearrangement uses TRBV6-1 and TRBJ1-6; D not certain. The CDR3 length is 16 residues. With 2 bases removed from V and 3 bases from J, the gap between germline ends came to 11 bases. Germline assignment: CDR1 MNHNS and CDR2 SASEGT. The CDR3 nucleotides are TGTGCCAGCAGTGAATGGTCTGGCTTCTATAATTCACCCCTCCACTTT. Translation gives CASSEWSGFYNSPLHF.

The chain carries TRBV28 and TRBJ1-4; D remains unclear. The V gene's germline CDR1 is MDHEN and CDR2 SYDVKM. This CDR3 has 14 residues. V was clipped by 11 bases and J by 0 bases, with 13 bases between them. CDR3 coding DNA: TGTGCCGGCCGAGGAGGTTCAACTAATGAAAAACTGTTTTTT. Its translation is CAGRGGSTNEKLFF.

This clone was found a few times. This chain links TRBV7-9 with TRBJ1-5, with 7 positions matching TRBD1. Germline CDR1 reads SEHNR; CDR2 reads FQNEAQ (reference sequence). V lost 2 bases to trimming and J lost 10 bases; unmatched junction nucleotides: 5. This CDR3 is built from 13 residues. The CDR3 region is CASSLTGDSPQHF. The DNA of the CDR3 is TGTGCCAGCAGCTTAACAGGGGATAGCCCCCAGCATTTT.

V is TRBV9 and J is TRBJ2-1; 9 bases line up with TRBD2. Trimming took 1 base from V and 5 from J; bases not matched to a gene: 7. CDR3 length: 16 residues. Germline CDR1 is SGDLS and CDR2 is YYNGEE. DNA for the CDR3: TGTGCCAGCAGCGTACTTAGCGGGAGTCGGGACAATGAGCAGTTCTTC. Encoded protein: CASSVLSGSRDNEQFF.

The chain uses TRBV5-1 and TRBJ1-5; 11 nucleotides align to TRBD1. The length of the CDR3 is 12 residues. Looked up from germline, CDR1 is SGHRS and CDR2 is YFSETQ. V lost 8 bases and J lost 6; bases outside the gene matches: 1. The CDR3 DNA follows: TGCGCCAGGGACAGGGGGCCTCAGCCCCAGCATTTT. Amino acids: CARDRGPQPQHF.

The chain is built from TRBV2 and TRBJ1-1; no definite D call. Germline V gene data show CDR1 as SNHLY and CDR2 as FYNNEI. This CDR3 is 11 amino acids long. Trimming shortened V by 1 base and J by 12 bases, and 9 bases separated the two germline ends. CDR3 sequence: CASSEGPGPFF. CDR3 DNA sequence: TGTGCCAGCAGTGAAGGGCCTGGCCCTTTCTTT. The complete variable domain, with remaining parts taken from reference TRBV2 and TRBJ1-1, reads EPEVTQTPSHQVTQMGQEVILRCVPISNHLYFYWYRQILGQKVEFLVSFYNNEISEKSEIFDDQFSVERPDGSNFTLKIRSTKLEDSAMYFCASSEGPGPFFGQGTRLTVV.

The chain couples TRBV9 to TRBJ1-2, with TRBD1 as a possible D gene (5 bases). Trimming stripped 0 bases from V and 0 bases from J, with 9 bases between. CDR1 and CDR2 from the germline V gene are SGDLS and YYNGEE. The CDR3 spans 15 residues. The CDR3 nucleotides are TGTGCCAGCAGCGTAGGGGGCCAGCCTAACTATGGCTACACCTTC. Amino acids: CASSVGGQPNYGYTF.

This rearrangement joins TRBV2 to TRBJ2-7; a weak D match, TRBD1 (5 bases). The CDR3 contains 15 residues. Germline V gives CDR1 SNHLY, CDR2 FYNNEI. Trimming cost V 7 bases and J 4 bases, with 20 bases left between them. Here the CDR3 reads CASKVGADMWYEQYF. The CDR3 DNA sequence: TGTGCCAGCAAAGTTGGGGCCGATATGTGGTACGAGCAGTACTTC.

The chain uses TRBV5-1 and TRBJ2-1, with D maybe TRBD2 (6 bases). The CDR3 runs 14 residues. V lost 9 bases and J lost 3, with 16 bases in between. CDR1 and CDR2 (germline): SGHRS, YFSETQ. CDR3 sequence (DNA): TGCGCCACCGGGCTCGGGGGTGGCTACAATGAGCAGTTCTTC. Protein sequence: CATGLGGGYNEQFF.